The 24 T cell receptor beta chains presented below share a single source sample, sequenced in a study of blood T cell repertoires in COVID-19. Data came from immunoSEQ multiplex PCR; TCRdb stores just in-frame clones and leaves some out. The table lists over 150,000 clones, approximately 80% of them singletons. The sequencing sample was made of PBMCs or T cells enriched from blood (not recorded which). The receptors derive from a woman in her fifties or sixties who had recovered from COVID-19.

V and J are TRBV7-8 and TRBJ2-1; 9 nucleotides align to TRBD1. Germline CDR1 is SGHVS and CDR2 is FQNEAQ. Trimming removed 5 bases from V and 3 bases from J; junction bases left unmatched: 17. The CDR3 consists of 19 residues. The CDR3 region is CASSTRTGQGPLDYNEQFF. The CDR3 DNA reads as TGTGCCAGCAGCACCCGCACAGGACAGGGGCCCTTGGACTACAATGAGCAGTTCTTC.

V and J are TRBV30 and TRBJ1-1; unclear D gene. V lost 3 bases and J lost 11, with 19 bases in between. Germline CDR1 reads GTSNPN; CDR2 reads SVGIG (reference sequence). CDR3 size: 13 residues. The CDR3 DNA reads as TGTGCCTGGAGCCAAAGTCCCCCCGCTAATGCTTTCTTT. Translating gives CAWSQSPPANAFF.

For the CDR3, the DNA is TGTGCCAGCAGAGGCTGGGGCAGGGATAATTCACCCCTCCACTTT. Translating it yields CASRGWGRDNSPLHF. The J gene is TRBJ1-6, the V gene TRBV27; D may be TRBD1 (5 bases). Germline assignment: CDR1 MNHEY and CDR2 SMNVEV (reference sequence). CDR3 length: 15 residues. Trimming took off 6 bases at V and 5 bases at J, with 14 bases between the two ends.

The chain is built from TRBV27 and TRBJ1-2; TRBD1 aligns across 9 bases. CDR1 is MNHEY and CDR2 is SMNVEV in the germline V gene (reference sequence). The CDR3 length is 15 residues. Trimming at V came to 5 bases and at J to 7 bases, leaving 11 bases not matched to a gene. CDR3 protein: CASSLDRGWGGGYTF. Here the CDR3 DNA reads TGTGCCAGCAGTCTGGACAGGGGTTGGGGTGGTGGCTACACCTTC.

The chain carries TRBV11-2 and TRBJ1-2; the D is unclear. From germline, CDR1 is SGHAT and CDR2 FQNNGV. This CDR3 is 12 amino acids long. Deletions cut 5 bases from V and 7 bases from J, with 11 bases between. Here the CDR3 DNA reads TGTGCCAGCAGCCACAGTACCGGTGGCTACACCTTC. Protein: CASSHSTGGYTF. Using reference TRBV11-2 and TRBJ1-2 for the parts outside the CDR3, the full variable domain is EAGVAQSPRYKIIEKRQSVAFWCNPISGHATLYWYQQILGQGPKLLIQFQNNGVVDDSQLPKDRFSAERLKGVDSTLKIQPAKLEDSAVYLCASSHSTGGYTFGSGTRLTVV.

V usage is TRBV27 and J usage is TRBJ2-1; 9 bases fit TRBD2. The germline CDR1 and CDR2 sequences are MNHEY and SMNVEV (reference sequence). This CDR3 has 17 amino acids. The J segment lost 3 bases and the V segment lost 2 bases, leaving 8 bases of the junction unmatched. The CDR3 DNA sequence: TGTGCCAGCAGTTTACCTCCTTTACTAGCGGGCTACAATGAGCAGTTCTTC. This gives the protein CASSLPPLLAGYNEQFF.

The J gene is TRBJ2-7, the V gene TRBV10-3, with D possibly being TRBD2 (5 bases). V shed 4 bases and J shed 2 bases, with 9 bases lying between them. Germline V gene lookup returns CDR1 ENHRY and CDR2 SYGVKD. The CDR3 is made up of 13 amino acids. CDR3 region: CAISGRDTYEQYF. The CDR3 bases are TGTGCCATCAGTGGACGGGATACCTACGAGCAGTACTTC.

The chain carries TRBV28 and TRBJ2-7, with 9 nucleotides matching TRBD2. V dropped 4 bases and J dropped 1; count of bases not matched to a gene: 8. Germline CDR1 reads MDHEN; CDR2 reads SYDVKM. The CDR3 has 16 amino acids. Written as DNA, the CDR3 is TGTGCCAGCAGTTCGTCGACTAGCGGCTCTTCCTACGAGCAGTACTTC. Amino acid sequence: CASSSSTSGSSYEQYF. Supplemented by reference TRBV28 and TRBJ2-7, the full variable domain reads DVKVTQSSRYLVKRTGEKVFLECVQDMDHENMFWYRQDPGLGLRLIYFSYDVKMKEKGDIPEGYSVSREKKERFSLILESASTNQTSMYLCASSSSTSGSSYEQYFGPGTRLTVT.

This chain joins TRBV7-2 and TRBJ1-5, with 7 bases aligning to TRBD1. This CDR3 contains 15 residues. Germline lookup yields CDR1 SGHTA and CDR2 FQGNSA. V trimming: 4 bases; J trimming: 2 bases; junction bases outside the gene matches: 5. The CDR3 coding sequence is TGTGCCAGCAGCTACAGGGGTGGCGGCAATCAGCCCCAGCATTTT. It specifies CASSYRGGGNQPQHF.

In its sample, this clone was seen many times. The V and J genes are TRBV4-1 and TRBJ2-7, with 8 bases aligning to TRBD2. The J segment lost 1 base and the V segment lost 1 base, leaving 3 bases of the junction unmatched. Germline CDR1 reads MGHRA; CDR2 reads YSYEKL. The CDR3 has 15 residues. Here the CDR3 reads CASSQGASGSYEQYF. For the CDR3, the DNA is TGCGCCAGCAGCCAAGGGGCTAGCGGGTCCTACGAGCAGTACTTC.

This clone has only one observation. The rearrangement uses TRBV29-1 and TRBJ2-7; maybe TRBD1 (5 bases). Per germline, CDR1 SQVTM and CDR2 ANQGSEA. The V gene lost 7 bases and the J gene lost 6 bases, with 19 bases spanning the gap. This CDR3 contains 13 residues. The CDR3 sequence: CSAATGATREQYF. CDR3 DNA: TGCAGCGCCGCCACTGGGGCTACCCGCGAGCAGTACTTC.

This sequence joins TRBV4-2 and TRBJ2-7; no clear D gene. CDR1 is LGHNA and CDR2 is YNFKEQ in the germline V gene. CDR3 length: 15 residues. V gave up 0 bases and J gave up 5 bases, with 14 bases separating them. CDR3 loop: CASSQDSGRLNEQYF. CDR3 nucleotides: TGTGCCAGCAGCCAAGATTCAGGTCGGCTGAACGAGCAGTACTTC.

The rearrangement uses TRBV27 and TRBJ1-2; TRBD1 might be the D (6 bases). Trimming removed 8 bases at V and 2 bases at J, with 12 bases between. In germline, CDR1 is MNHEY, CDR2 SMNVEV (reference sequence). CDR3 length: 13 residues. The CDR3 here is CASGPQGNYGYTF. The CDR3 DNA reads TGTGCCAGCGGGCCCCAGGGGAACTATGGCTACACCTTC.

The V call is TRBV11-3, the J call TRBJ2-1; D might be TRBD2 (5 bases). The CDR3 is 14 residues long. CDR1 SGHNT and CDR2 YENEEA come from the germline V gene. V was trimmed by 3 bases and J by 9 bases, leaving 15 bases between them. The CDR3 here is CASSFSGASTEQFF. The CDR3 DNA reads as TGTGCCAGCAGCTTTTCGGGCGCTAGCACTGAGCAGTTCTTC.

The sample holds one count of this clone. The CDR3, as DNA: TGTGCCAGCAGCTCCCTTGGGGGGGAGGGTGCCAAAAACATTCAGTACTTC. It encodes CASSSLGGEGAKNIQYF. V gene TRBV5-6 combines with J gene TRBJ2-4; TRBD2 agrees at 7 bases. With 3 bases clipped from V and 1 base from J, the junction kept 10 bases outside the gene matches. The germline V gene has CDR1 SGHDT and CDR2 YYEEEE. CDR3 length: 17 amino acids.

The chain is built from TRBV2 and TRBJ2-1, with 8 positions matching TRBD2. V gave up 5 bases and J gave up 9 bases; unmatched junction bases: 12. Germline V gives CDR1 SNHLY, CDR2 FYNNEI. CDR3 length equals 15 residues. In DNA form, the CDR3 reads TGTGCCAGCAGTCCCCTGACTAGCGCGGTCGGTGAGCAGTTCTTC. Its protein is CASSPLTSAVGEQFF.

Here the CDR3 reads CASSEDPTSSYNSPLHF. In DNA, the CDR3 is TGTGCCAGCAGTGAAGATCCGACTAGCTCCTATAATTCACCCCTCCACTTT. V usage is TRBV6-1 and J usage is TRBJ1-6, with unresolved D. The CDR3 covers 17 residues. Germline CDR1 and CDR2: MNHNS and SASEGT. V gave up 1 base and J gave up 0 bases, with 10 bases separating them.

The gene calls are TRBV27 and TRBJ2-7, with D perhaps matching TRBD2 (7 bases). V dropped 6 bases and J dropped 3 bases, with 18 bases sitting between them. CDR1 and CDR2 (germline): MNHEY, SMNVEV (reference sequence). The CDR3 contains 15 residues. The CDR3 nucleotides are TGTGCCAGCAGCAGTCGAGGGGGGGCTTTCTACGAGCAGTACTTC. Protein sequence: CASSSRGGAFYEQYF.

This chain uses TRBV5-1 with TRBJ2-2; 10 bases fit TRBD1. Germline trimming cut 5 bases from V and 3 bases from J; bases unmatched to any gene: 10. The CDR3 spans 17 residues. The germline V gene encodes CDR1 SGHRS and CDR2 YFSETQ. The CDR3 DNA reads as TGCGCCAGCAGTCCGCGCCCGGGACAGGGGCACACCGGGGAGCTGTTTTTT. Translated: CASSPRPGQGHTGELFF.

The rearrangement joins TRBV7-9 to TRBJ2-7; TRBD2 matches 8 bases. Unmatched junction bases numbered 7, after V lost 6 bases and J lost 3 bases. The CDR3 spans 14 residues. Per germline, CDR1 SEHNR and CDR2 FQNEAQ (reference sequence). The CDR3 nucleotides are TGTGCCAGCAGGGACGGGGGGGAAGGCTACGAGCAGTACTTC. This translates into CASRDGGEGYEQYF.

The chain recombines TRBV10-3 with TRBJ1-1; D is possibly TRBD1 (5 bases). Between the trimmed V and J ends, which lost 7 bases and 3 bases, there was a span of 18 bases. CDR3 length: 15 amino acids. Germline V gene sequence: CDR1 ENHRY, CDR2 SYGVKD. The CDR3 loop reads CAINSRGSGDTEAFF. Here the CDR3 DNA reads TGTGCCATCAACAGTCGGGGGTCCGGGGACACTGAAGCTTTCTTT.

The gene calls are TRBV29-1 and TRBJ1-2; tentative D call: TRBD1 (6 bases). The V gene's germline CDR1 is SQVTM and CDR2 ANQGSEA. CDR3 length: 13 residues. V shed 6 bases and J shed 3 bases, with 14 bases lying between them. CDR3: CSVPTGIDYGYTF. The CDR3 DNA reads as TGCAGCGTGCCTACAGGGATAGACTATGGCTACACCTTC.

The V and J genes are TRBV7-2 and TRBJ2-5; D perhaps matches TRBD2 (6 bases). V was cut by 5 bases and J by 5 bases, with 18 bases left in between. The germline gives CDR1 SGHTA, CDR2 FQGNSA. CDR3 size: 15 residues. In DNA, the CDR3 is TGTGCCAGCAGCCCTCTGAGGAGGGATGGGGAGACCCAGTACTTC. Its translation is CASSPLRRDGETQYF.

The V call is TRBV29-1, the J call TRBJ1-4, with D unresolved. This CDR3 comprises 13 residues. Germline V lookup: CDR1 SQVTM, CDR2 ANQGSEA. The germline V and J ends were trimmed by 4 bases and 3 bases, with 9 bases remaining between them. The CDR3 nucleotides read TGCAGCGTTGGGCAGGCTTCTAATGAAAAACTGTTTTTT. Protein product: CSVGQASNEKLFF. Filled out from reference TRBV29-1 and TRBJ1-4, the complete variable domain reads SAVISQKPSRDICQRGTSLTIQCQVDSQVTMMFWYRQQPGQSLTLIATANQGSEATYESGFVIDKFPISRPNLTFSTLTVSNMSPEDSSIYLCSVGQASNEKLFFGSGTQLSVL.